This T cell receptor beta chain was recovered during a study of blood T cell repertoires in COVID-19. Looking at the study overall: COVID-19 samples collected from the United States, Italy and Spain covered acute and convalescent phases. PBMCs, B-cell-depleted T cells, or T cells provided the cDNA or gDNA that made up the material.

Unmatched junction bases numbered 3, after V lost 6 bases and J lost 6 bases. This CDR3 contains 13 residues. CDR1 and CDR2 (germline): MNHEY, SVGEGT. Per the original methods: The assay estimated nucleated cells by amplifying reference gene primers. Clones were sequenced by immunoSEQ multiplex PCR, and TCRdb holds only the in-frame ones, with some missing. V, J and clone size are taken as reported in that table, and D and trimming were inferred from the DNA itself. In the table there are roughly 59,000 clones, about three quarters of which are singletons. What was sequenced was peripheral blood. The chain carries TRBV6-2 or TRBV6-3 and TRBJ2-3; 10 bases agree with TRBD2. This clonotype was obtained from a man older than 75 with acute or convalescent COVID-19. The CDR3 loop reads CASSMGLADTQYF. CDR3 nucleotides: TGTGCCAGCAGCATGGGACTAGCGGATACGCAGTATTTT.